These 17 T cell receptor beta chains came from one sample sequenced in a study of blood T cell repertoires in COVID-19. The protocol was immunoSEQ multiplex PCR, while the TCRdb copy is restricted to in-frame clones and leaves out a portion. The data show about 220,000 clones, over 65% seen once. The specimen was PBMCs or T cells enriched from blood (not recorded which). These receptors were obtained from a woman aged 60 to 75 who had recovered from COVID-19.

CDR3 residues: CASRADRPTSRTDTQYF. The CDR3 DNA follows: TGTGCCAGCAGAGCCGACAGGCCAACCAGCAGGACAGATACGCAGTATTTT. The chain has TRBV27 and TRBJ2-3, with D possibly TRBD1 on 6 matching bases. The germline V gene has CDR1 MNHEY and CDR2 SMNVEV (reference sequence). The CDR3 covers 17 residues. V dropped 6 bases and J dropped 3 bases, with 22 bases sitting between them.

The chain uses TRBV7-2 and TRBJ2-2; tentative D call: TRBD2 (6 bases). CDR1 is SGHTA and CDR2 is FQGNSA in the germline V gene. The CDR3 runs to 16 residues. Between the trimmed V and J ends, which lost 0 bases and 4 bases, there was a span of 12 bases. The CDR3 DNA reads as TGTGCCAGCAGCTTAGCCGGGGGATGGAGCACCGGGGAGCTGTTTTTT. Protein sequence: CASSLAGGWSTGELFF.

V is TRBV7-2 and J is TRBJ1-2; a weak D match, TRBD1 (5 bases). This CDR3 is built from 13 residues. The germline V gene encodes CDR1 SGHTA and CDR2 FQGNSA. V lost 5 bases and J lost 6, with 13 bases in between. CDR3 region: CASSRQGVDGYTF. DNA of the CDR3: TGTGCCAGCAGCCGGCAGGGTGTCGATGGCTACACCTTC. The full variable domain, rest sourced from reference TRBV7-2 and TRBJ1-2, is GAGVSQSPSNKVTEKGKDVELRCDPISGHTALYWYRQSLGQGLEFLIYFQGNSAPDKSGLPSDRFSAERTGGSVSTLTIQRTQQEDSAVYLCASSRQGVDGYTFGSGTRLTVV.

The V gene is TRBV6-5, the J gene TRBJ2-3; D unresolved. This CDR3 has 14 residues. Trimming removed 6 bases from V and 5 bases from J, with 15 bases in between. Germline V gene data show CDR1 as MNHEY and CDR2 as SVGAGI. In nucleotides, the CDR3 is TGTGCCAGCAGGGTCCTGCCCACTGAAGATACGCAGTATTTT. It codes for CASRVLPTEDTQYF.

The gene calls are TRBV5-4 and TRBJ2-2; 15 nucleotides align to TRBD2. This CDR3 spans 17 amino acids. Germline assignment: CDR1 SGHNT and CDR2 YYREEE (reference sequence). V shed 4 bases, J shed 4 bases, and the junction held 5 bases outside the gene matches. CDR3 DNA: TGTGCCAGCAGCGGACTAGCGGGAGGGCTGGGCACCGGGGAGCTGTTTTTT. This codes for CASSGLAGGLGTGELFF.

The chain links TRBV24-1 to TRBJ2-1; tentatively, D is TRBD2 (6 bases). Per germline, CDR1 KGHDR and CDR2 SFDVKD. There are 15 residues in the CDR3. V was trimmed by 5 bases and J by 6 bases, leaving 16 bases between them. The CDR3 spells CATSVGEAGLNEQFF. The DNA for the CDR3 is TGTGCCACCAGTGTGGGGGAGGCCGGGCTCAATGAGCAGTTCTTC.

This chain uses TRBV14 with TRBJ2-7; 8 nucleotides agree with TRBD1. Per germline, CDR1 SGHDN and CDR2 FVKESK. After removal of 3 bases from V and 6 bases from J, the junction contained 10 bases not matched to a gene. The CDR3 sequence is 15 residues long. CDR3 loop: CASSHLTTGAVEQYF. In DNA form, the CDR3 reads TGTGCCAGCAGCCACTTAACGACAGGGGCGGTCGAGCAGTACTTC.

The rearrangement uses TRBV9 and TRBJ2-5, with 12 nucleotides matching TRBD2. V trimming: 0 bases; J trimming: 5 bases; junction bases outside the gene matches: 2. CDR1 and CDR2 (germline): SGDLS, YYNGEE. This CDR3 has 15 residues. CDR3 in amino acids: CASSVGLAGAETQYF. The CDR3 nucleotides are TGTGCCAGCAGCGTAGGACTAGCGGGGGCGGAGACCCAGTACTTC.

CDR3 nucleotide sequence: TGCGCCAGCAGCCACCGAATAGCGGGAGGTAGGGGAGACAATGAGCAGTTCTTC. Translating gives CASSHRIAGGRGDNEQFF. V and J are TRBV4-1 and TRBJ2-1; 10 bases agree with TRBD2. The CDR3 contains 18 residues. The V gene's germline CDR1 is MGHRA and CDR2 YSYEKL. V dropped 3 bases and J dropped 5; count of bases not matched to a gene: 13.

The chain carries TRBV6-4 and TRBJ2-7, with D perhaps TRBD2 (5 bases). This CDR3 has 14 residues. The V gene's germline CDR1 is MRHNA and CDR2 SNTAGT. Trimming shortened V by 8 bases and J by 2 bases, and 16 bases separated the two germline ends. The CDR3 loop reads CASFQPGVPYEQYF. The CDR3 region has the DNA TGTGCCAGCTTCCAGCCCGGGGTTCCCTACGAGCAGTACTTC.

This clone has more than one count but fewer than ten. The CDR3 coding sequence is TGTGCCAGCAGCCAAGATGAGAGGAGGCGGTGGGAAGCTTTCTTT. Its translation: CASSQDERRRWEAFF. This rearrangement joins TRBV4-2 to TRBJ1-1; no clear D. Germline lookup yields CDR1 LGHNA and CDR2 YNFKEQ. This CDR3 is built from 15 residues. The V and J ends lost 0 bases and 8 bases respectively, with 16 bases between them.

The V gene is TRBV29-1, the J gene TRBJ1-2, with D maybe TRBD1 (5 bases). CDR1 and CDR2 from the germline V gene are SQVTM and ANQGSEA. Trimming shortened V by 6 bases and J by 5 bases, and 22 bases separated the two germline ends. This CDR3 comprises 15 residues. CDR3 loop: CSVYSGRARSYGYTF. CDR3 nucleotides: TGCAGCGTCTATTCAGGGCGCGCAAGGAGTTATGGCTACACCTTC. The variable domain in full, completed from reference TRBV29-1 and TRBJ1-2, reads SAVISQKPSRDICQRGTSLTIQCQVDSQVTMMFWYRQQPGQSLTLIATANQGSEATYESGFVIDKFPISRPNLTFSTLTVSNMSPEDSSIYLCSVYSGRARSYGYTFGSGTRLTVV.

The rearrangement uses TRBV11-2 and TRBJ2-1, with a tentative D call TRBD1 (5 bases). The CDR3 is 11 amino acids. Deletions cut 5 bases from V and 9 bases from J, with 8 bases between. In germline, CDR1 is SGHAT, CDR2 FQNNGV. CDR3 nucleotides: TGTGCCAGCAGCCTGACAGTTGAGCAGTTCTTC. It specifies CASSLTVEQFF.

As for this clone: One end of the junction varies from germline; a read error may be responsible. The chain combines TRBV7-2 with TRBJ1-2; perhaps TRBD1 as D (6 bases). This CDR3 has 14 amino acids. Looked up from germline, CDR1 is SGHTA and CDR2 is FQGNSA. The CDR3: CASSLAAGARGYTF. CDR3 DNA sequence: TGTGCCAGCAGCCTAGCCGCAGGGGCTCGGGGCTACACCTTC.

The chain recombines TRBV7-9 with TRBJ2-3; 10 bases are shared with TRBD2. The germline gives CDR1 SEHNR, CDR2 FQNEAQ (reference sequence). V dropped 5 bases and J dropped 3; count of bases not matched to a gene: 8. This CDR3 contains 16 residues. The CDR3 DNA reads TGTGCCAGCAGCCATAGGCCTAGCGGGAGAACAGATACGCAGTATTTT. Its translation is CASSHRPSGRTDTQYF.

V gene TRBV19 combines with J gene TRBJ2-3; TRBD1 agrees at 10 bases. Per the germline V gene, CDR1 is LNHDA and CDR2 is SQIVND (reference sequence). With 7 bases clipped from V and 4 bases from J, the junction kept 14 bases outside the gene matches. The CDR3 runs 17 residues. The CDR3 loop reads CASTQAPGQGSSDTQYF. CDR3 nucleotides: TGTGCCAGTACCCAGGCCCCGGGACAGGGGAGTTCAGATACGCAGTATTTT.

V and J are TRBV19 and TRBJ1-3; D is undetermined. The CDR3 length is 15 residues. Germline V gene sequence: CDR1 LNHDA, CDR2 SQIVND (reference sequence). The germline V and J ends were trimmed by 3 bases and 4 bases, with 13 bases remaining between them. The CDR3 DNA is TGTGCCAGTAGTATGGGCAGAGGAGGGGGAAACACCATATATTTT. As protein: CASSMGRGGGNTIYF.